The 26 T cell receptor beta chains in this list originate from one sample, sequenced in a study of blood T cell repertoires in COVID-19. This table comes from immunoSEQ multiplex PCR, and its TCRdb copy is limited to in-frame clones, with some not included. Here the sample spans more than 85,000 clones, roughly 91% being singletons. Sequenced sample: peripheral blood. Receptor source: a woman aged 45-65 years with acute or convalescent COVID-19.

This clone came up a few times. V and J are TRBV29-1 and TRBJ2-7; 12 bases fit TRBD2. This CDR3 comprises 14 residues. CDR1 and CDR2 from the germline V gene are SQVTM and ANQGSEA. The junction had 5 bases not matched to a gene; V was cut back by 4 bases and J by 4 bases. Here the CDR3 DNA reads TGCAGCGTTGGGCCGACTAGCGGGAGTTACGAGCAGTACTTC. This gives the protein CSVGPTSGSYEQYF.

V is TRBV10-2 and J is TRBJ1-1, with 8 bases lining up with TRBD1. CDR1 is WSHSY and CDR2 is SAAADI in the germline V gene. The CDR3 loop spans 13 amino acids. V lost 6 bases, J lost 1 base, and 1 base stayed unmatched. In DNA form, the CDR3 reads TGCGCCAGCAGGGGGACAGGGAACACTGAAGCTTTCTTT. Translated: CASRGTGNTEAFF.

The genes are TRBV5-6 and TRBJ2-7; TRBD2 agrees at 8 bases. CDR3 length: 15 amino acids. CDR1 is SGHDT, CDR2 YYEEEE, per germline. Trimming took 2 bases from V and 2 from J; bases not matched to a gene: 6. The CDR3 nucleotides read TGTGCCAGCAGCTTTACTTCTAGCGGGCCCTACGAGCAGTACTTC. This gives the protein CASSFTSSGPYEQYF.

The V call is TRBV12-3 or TRBV12-4, the J call TRBJ2-1, with 10 nucleotides matching TRBD1. The CDR3 is made up of 13 amino acids. Germline trimming cut 6 bases from V and 8 bases from J; bases unmatched to any gene: 4. The CDR3: CASSRQGAHEQFF. The DNA of the CDR3 is TGTGCCAGCAGCCGACAGGGGGCACATGAGCAGTTCTTC.

The CDR3 region is CASGRQNTGELFF. The CDR3 DNA reads as TGTGCCAGCGGGCGTCAAAACACCGGGGAGCTGTTTTTT. This chain links TRBV7-2 with TRBJ2-2; D not resolved. From germline, CDR1 is SGHTA and CDR2 FQGNSA. The CDR3 covers 13 residues. Trimming pared 8 bases from V and 2 bases from J, leaving 9 bases between.

The rearrangement joins TRBV5-4 to TRBJ2-5, with D possibly matching TRBD2 (6 bases). Trimming shortened V by 10 bases and J by 4 bases, and 20 bases separated the two germline ends. The CDR3 loop spans 14 amino acids. Germline V gene sequence: CDR1 SGHNT, CDR2 YYREEE (reference sequence). CDR3 nucleotide sequence: TGTGCCGTCCACGGGAGTCTCGGGTCAGAGACCCAGTACTTC. Translation: CAVHGSLGSETQYF.

This chain links TRBV11-2 with TRBJ2-5, with a weak D call TRBD2 (6 bases). This CDR3 has 16 amino acids. Germline CDR1 is SGHAT and CDR2 is FQNNGV. The V end lost 2 bases, the J end lost 5 bases, and 18 bases lay between the germline ends. In DNA, the CDR3 is TGTGCCAGCAGCTTAATCGGGAGTGCCTTGGGGGAGACCCAGTACTTC. This encodes CASSLIGSALGETQYF.

This clone was counted a single time. The gene calls are TRBV5-1 and TRBJ2-1; D is unclear. The length of the CDR3 is 14 residues. CDR1 and CDR2 (germline): SGHRS, YFSETQ. Trimming left V 0 bases short and J 0 bases short, with 4 bases between. The CDR3 protein is CASSLDSSYNEQFF. The CDR3 bases are TGCGCCAGCAGCTTGGACAGCTCCTACAATGAGCAGTTCTTC. Filled out from reference TRBV5-1 and TRBJ2-1, the complete variable domain reads KAGVTQTPRYLIKTRGQQVTLSCSPISGHRSVSWYQQTPGQGLQFLFEYFSETQRNKGNFPGRFSGRQFSNSRSEMNVSTLELGDSALYLCASSLDSSYNEQFFGPGTRLTVL.

V and J are TRBV30 and TRBJ2-7, with D possibly being TRBD1 (6 bases). Germline V gives CDR1 GTSNPN, CDR2 SVGIG (reference sequence). With 0 bases removed from V and 5 bases from J, the gap between germline ends came to 11 bases. The CDR3 spans 13 residues. CDR3 nucleotides: TGTGCCTGGAGTGTACAGGGAACAGACGAGCAGTACTTC. This sequence encodes CAWSVQGTDEQYF.

This clone was counted once. This chain joins TRBV30 and TRBJ2-2, with TRBD1 matching over 8 bases. The CDR3 extends over 14 amino acids. In germline, CDR1 is GTSNPN, CDR2 SVGIG (reference sequence). V trimming: 5 bases; J trimming: 1 base; junction bases outside the gene matches: 3. CDR3 loop: CAWAGTGNTGELFF. Here the CDR3 DNA reads TGTGCCTGGGCCGGGACAGGGAACACCGGGGAGCTGTTTTTT.

This clone was observed once. The chain couples TRBV18 to TRBJ2-7; D remains ambiguous. V lost 3 bases to trimming and J lost 0 bases, with 9 bases between them. Germline V gives CDR1 KGHSH, CDR2 LQKENI. The CDR3 is 14 amino acids. The CDR3 DNA is TGTGCCAGCTCACCCGAGTCACTCTCCTACGAGCAGTACTTC. Protein sequence: CASSPESLSYEQYF.

The V gene is TRBV19, the J gene TRBJ1-6; D ambiguous. The CDR3 has 15 residues. CDR1 and CDR2 from the germline V gene are LNHDA and SQIVND (reference sequence). V lost 0 bases to trimming and J lost 8 bases, with 11 bases between them. Here the CDR3 reads CASSIEYPRHSPLHF. The CDR3 DNA is TGTGCCAGTAGTATAGAGTACCCGCGGCATTCACCCCTCCACTTT.

The chain uses TRBV6-5 and TRBJ1-3; 7 bases match TRBD1. The germline V gene has CDR1 MNHEY and CDR2 SVGAGI. This CDR3 is built from 15 residues. The V and J ends lost 5 bases and 0 bases, in that order; junction bases with no gene match: 4. The CDR3 DNA reads as TGTGCCAGCAGTAAGGGACAGAGCTCTGGAAACACCATATATTTT. This encodes CASSKGQSSGNTIYF.

The chain uses TRBV7-2 and TRBJ1-2; 10 bases match TRBD1. CDR1 SGHTA and CDR2 FQGNSA come from the germline V gene. V shed 7 bases, J shed 0 bases, and the junction held 5 bases outside the gene matches. The CDR3 has 15 residues. The CDR3 is CASTWDRGANYGYTF. The CDR3 DNA reads as TGTGCCAGCACCTGGGACAGGGGCGCTAACTATGGCTACACCTTC.

The gene calls are TRBV29-1 and TRBJ1-3, with no clear D. CDR1 SQVTM and CDR2 ANQGSEA come from the germline V gene. This CDR3 has 13 residues. The CDR3 spells CGYRESSGNTIYF. CDR3 DNA: TGCGGGTACAGAGAGAGCTCTGGAAACACCATATATTTT.

V is TRBV6-5 and J is TRBJ2-1; 8 bases are shared with TRBD1. Germline CDR1 reads MNHEY; CDR2 reads SVGAGI. CDR3 length: 15 residues. V trimming: 4 bases; J trimming: 2 bases; junction bases outside the gene matches: 4. The DNA of the CDR3 is TGTGCCAGCAGTTCCACAGGGGGACCCTACAATGAGCAGTTCTTC. It yields the protein CASSSTGGPYNEQFF.

The chain joins TRBV20-1 to TRBJ2-1; D is unclear. Trimming took 3 bases from V and 8 from J, leaving 14 bases between them. The CDR3 is made up of 13 amino acids. Germline values: CDR1 DFQATT, CDR2 SNEGSKA (reference sequence). CDR3 in DNA: TGCAGTGCTAGTCCCCTAGTTGAAGATGAGCAGTTCTTC. It yields the protein CSASPLVEDEQFF.

This rearrangement joins TRBV6-1 to TRBJ1-4, with 8 bases lining up with TRBD1. V gave up 0 bases and J gave up 8 bases; unmatched junction bases: 5. Germline V gene sequence: CDR1 MNHNS, CDR2 SASEGT. The CDR3 extends over 15 amino acids. The chain's CDR3 is CASSEARTGREKLFF. In DNA, the CDR3 is TGTGCCAGCAGTGAAGCCCGGACAGGGAGGGAAAAACTGTTTTTT.

This rearrangement joins TRBV7-8 to TRBJ1-1, with D perhaps matching TRBD1 (5 bases). The CDR3 has 14 amino acids. Germline assignment: CDR1 SGHVS and CDR2 FQNEAQ. V was clipped by 5 bases and J by 1 base, with 11 bases between them. The CDR3 reads CASSLRDGNTEAFF. Written as DNA, the CDR3 is TGTGCCAGCAGCCTGCGGGACGGGAACACTGAAGCTTTCTTT. Combining the CDR3 with reference TRBV7-8 and TRBJ1-1 gives the whole variable domain GAGVSQSPRYKVAKRGQDVALRCDPISGHVSLFWYQQALGQGPEFLTYFQNEAQLDKSGLPSDRFFAERPEGSVSTLKIQRTQQEDSAVYLCASSLRDGNTEAFFGQGTRLTVV.

The rearrangement links TRBV3-1 (or the pseudogene TRBV3-2) to TRBJ2-1, with 10 bases fitting TRBD2. The germline V gene has CDR1 LGHDT and CDR2 YNNKEL (reference sequence). The trim removed 4 bases at V and 0 bases at J, leaving 0 bases unmatched. This CDR3 has 15 amino acids. CDR3 coding DNA: TGTGCCAGCAGCCCTAGCGGGAGCTCCTACAATGAGCAGTTCTTC. Encoded protein: CASSPSGSSYNEQFF.

This clone was counted a few times. This chain uses TRBV25-1 with TRBJ2-1, with a weak D call TRBD2 (5 bases). The V and J ends lost 6 bases and 4 bases respectively, with 16 bases between them. This CDR3 is built from 15 residues. Germline V gene data show CDR1 as MGHDK and CDR2 as SYGVNS. DNA for the CDR3: TGTGCCAGCAGCACCGGGGAGCTGAGTTACAATGAGCAGTTCTTC. It specifies CASSTGELSYNEQFF. Together with reference TRBV25-1 and TRBJ2-1, the CDR3 gives the full variable domain: EADIYQTPRYLVIGTGKKITLECSQTMGHDKMYWYQQDPGMELHLIHYSYGVNSTEKGDLSSESTVSRIRTEHFPLTLESARPSHTSQYLCASSTGELSYNEQFFGPGTRLTVL.

This chain links TRBV5-4 with TRBJ2-7, with 7 bases that match TRBD2. This CDR3 has 15 residues. The V and J ends lost 4 bases and 2 bases, in that order; junction bases with no gene match: 9. Looked up from germline, CDR1 is SGHNT and CDR2 is YYREEE (reference sequence). The CDR3: CASSGDLAAPYEQYF. CDR3 coding DNA: TGTGCCAGCAGCGGGGATCTAGCGGCCCCCTACGAGCAGTACTTC.

The CDR3 DNA reads TGTGCCAGCAGTAGGGGGACACGAGAGACCCAGTACTTC. Residues: CASSRGTRETQYF. The V and J genes are TRBV6-2 or TRBV6-3 and TRBJ2-5, with D tentatively TRBD1 (6 bases). Germline V gene sequence: CDR1 MNHEY, CDR2 SVGEGT. Trimming stripped 5 bases from V and 4 bases from J, with 11 bases between. This CDR3 region has 13 residues.

The chain carries TRBV5-1 and TRBJ1-1; TRBD1 matches at 7 bases. J lost 4 bases, V lost 4 bases, and 7 bases had no gene match. The germline V gene has CDR1 SGHRS and CDR2 YFSETQ. The CDR3 sequence is 14 residues long. This chain's CDR3 is CASSGGQTRTEAFF. CDR3 DNA: TGCGCCAGCAGCGGGGGACAGACGCGCACTGAAGCTTTCTTT.

Here the CDR3 DNA reads TGTGCCAGTAGTATAAAGGGAACGGGAGGGCCAGGTGAGCAGTTCTTC. Amino acid sequence: CASSIKGTGGPGEQFF. The chain links TRBV19 to TRBJ2-1; 8 nucleotides agree with TRBD2. Germline V CDR1 and CDR2: LNHDA, SQIVND (reference sequence). The CDR3 is 16 residues long. V was clipped by 2 bases and J by 9 bases; unmatched bases: 12.

The rearrangement uses TRBV2 and TRBJ2-1; 11 nucleotides line up with TRBD2. Germline CDR1 SNHLY, CDR2 FYNNEI. The CDR3 sequence is 15 residues long. With 6 bases clipped from V and 2 bases from J, the junction kept 3 bases outside the gene matches. CDR3 sequence: CASRELAGAYNEQFF. The CDR3 DNA is TGTGCCAGCAGGGAACTAGCGGGAGCCTACAATGAGCAGTTCTTC.